The present T cell receptor beta chain was sequenced within a study of blood T cell repertoires in COVID-19. Whole-study context: In each case, the material was cDNA or gDNA derived from T cells, B-cell-depleted T cells, or PBMCs.

Germline V gene data show CDR1 as KGHSH and CDR2 as LQKENI. The CDR3 runs 15 residues. Between the trimmed V and J ends, which lost 0 bases and 4 bases, there was a span of 12 bases. The repertoire was sequenced with immunoSEQ multiplex PCR; TCRdb's copy has only in-frame clones and lacks some. This sample has over 150,000 clones, with around 80% found just once. The specimen sequenced was PBMCs or T cells enriched from blood (not recorded which). V usage is TRBV18 and J usage is TRBJ1-2; possibly TRBD1 for D (5 bases). This clonotype originated in a man aged 45-65 years who had recovered from COVID-19. CDR3 protein: CASSPPSGLSYGYTF. CDR3 coding DNA: TGTGCCAGCTCACCACCTTCAGGGTTGAGCTATGGCTACACCTTC.